This T cell receptor (beta chain) was sequenced during a study of early stage breast cancer tumors. The wider study: Of 15 to 20 invasive breast tumors, more than ten were hormone receptor-positive, HER2-negative. Study outcomes and limitations: Compared with adjacent normal breast, tumors showed about 2.5-fold denser, more clonal T cells. Chain pairing and CD4, CD8 or FOXP3 expression were not captured. Tumor and normal breast were distinguished via blood comparison in about 85% of the 16 patients.

With 0 bases clipped from V and 5 bases from J, the junction kept 5 bases outside the gene matches. Germline V gene sequence: CDR1 SGHVS, CDR2 FQNEAQ. There are 16 residues in the CDR3. With respect to this clone: Its antigen remains unidentified.

Generated by immunoSEQ multiplex PCR, the TCRdb table keeps only in-frame clones and is missing some. The sample lists more than 65,000 clones; 75% to 90% were seen once. This receptor was taken from a person aged 35-49 years with breast cancer. Sequencing used blood. The chain combines TRBV7-8 with TRBJ1-5; 9 nucleotides align to TRBD1. CDR3 loop: CASSLAGTGWDQPQHF. In DNA form, the CDR3 reads TGTGCCAGCAGCTTAGCGGGGACAGGGTGGGATCAGCCCCAGCATTTT.